This T cell receptor (beta chain) originates from a study of vaccination effects on CD4 cells after COVID-19. Study summary: Post-vaccine sample collection fell at a median of 72 days after the second dose. Study-wide findings and caveats: Convalescent patients in the study were few, and early post-infection timepoints were absent. Vaccine-induced clones in healthy vaccinees cross-reacted with common cold coronaviruses in only 1 of 255 cases.

Assay used: immunoSEQ multiplex PCR; TCRdb lists only in-frame clones, some missing. The sample consists of about 46,000 clones, nearly 75% of them appearing once. Per germline, CDR1 ENHRY and CDR2 SYGVKD. Trimming stripped 3 bases from V and 0 bases from J, with 11 bases between. CDR3 size: 16 residues. Sequencing in the ViraFEST assay came after antigen-specific CD4+ T cells had been expanded with viral peptide pools, which were used to stimulate PBMC. Cultured cells yielded isolated CD4+ T cells after around 9 days. Each participant received a vaccine that was either BNT162b2 or mRNA-1273, given as two doses. IL-2 medium supplanted half the medium on days 3 and 7. Comment on this clone: What it recognizes is unknown.

This clonotype originated in a human donor who received a COVID-19 vaccine. Sequenced here: CD4+ T cells from PBMCs cultured with HCoV-OC43 spike peptides, sampled after COVID-19 vaccination. Subset: HCoV-OC43 spike overlapping peptide pool stimulation. This chain connects TRBV10-3 to TRBJ1-4, with D possibly being TRBD1 (5 bases). The CDR3 region is CAISDNGGATNEKLFF. The CDR3 nucleotides are TGTGCCATCAGTGATAATGGGGGTGCAACTAATGAAAAACTGTTTTTT.